The clone carrying this T cell receptor (beta chain) has only a few counts. Antigen: not known. J gave up 3 bases and V 0 bases, and 10 bases lay outside the gene matches. The CDR3 has 19 amino acids. CDR1 SQVTM and CDR2 ANQGSEA come from the germline V gene. The entry originates in a study of T cell responses to AZD1222 COVID-19 vaccine. TCRdb's copy holds only in-frame clones and misses some; the assay was immunoSEQ multiplex PCR. Of over 100,000 clones detected, over 75% appear once; the ten largest clones hold more than 7.5%. Broader study findings: CD4 TCRs covered the whole spike, strongest at regions 160-218 and 743-854. Clonal diversity may have been underestimated, and the donors were mostly white British, with more females than males. Targeting of unmutated variant regions was reportedly seen in nearly half of spike-specific TCRs. Baseline seropositivity occurred in only 5 or 6 AZD1222 recipients.

This receptor was identified in an adult who received the MenACWY meningococcal vaccine as a control. The sample was peripheral blood, taken 28 days after the second dose of the MenACWY control vaccine. The rearrangement joins TRBV29-1 to TRBJ2-1; 14 bases are a match to TRBD2. The CDR3 region is CSVEDGGLAGAKGYNEQFF. CDR3 coding DNA: TGCAGCGTTGAAGATGGGGGACTAGCGGGAGCCAAGGGCTACAATGAGCAGTTCTTC.